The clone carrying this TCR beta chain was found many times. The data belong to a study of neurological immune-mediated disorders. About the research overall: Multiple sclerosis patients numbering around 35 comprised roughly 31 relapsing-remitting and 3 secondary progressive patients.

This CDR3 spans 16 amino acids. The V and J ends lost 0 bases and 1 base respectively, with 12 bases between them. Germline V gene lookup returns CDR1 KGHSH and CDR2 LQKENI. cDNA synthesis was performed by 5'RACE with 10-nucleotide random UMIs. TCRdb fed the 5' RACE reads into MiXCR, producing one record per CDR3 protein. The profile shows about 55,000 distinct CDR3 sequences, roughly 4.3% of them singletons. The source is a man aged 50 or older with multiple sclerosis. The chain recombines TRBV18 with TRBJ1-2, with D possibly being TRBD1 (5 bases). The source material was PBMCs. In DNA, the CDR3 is TGTGCCAGCTCACCACCGGAAAGGGGCCTTAACTATGGCTACACCTTC. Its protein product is CASSPPERGLNYGYTF.